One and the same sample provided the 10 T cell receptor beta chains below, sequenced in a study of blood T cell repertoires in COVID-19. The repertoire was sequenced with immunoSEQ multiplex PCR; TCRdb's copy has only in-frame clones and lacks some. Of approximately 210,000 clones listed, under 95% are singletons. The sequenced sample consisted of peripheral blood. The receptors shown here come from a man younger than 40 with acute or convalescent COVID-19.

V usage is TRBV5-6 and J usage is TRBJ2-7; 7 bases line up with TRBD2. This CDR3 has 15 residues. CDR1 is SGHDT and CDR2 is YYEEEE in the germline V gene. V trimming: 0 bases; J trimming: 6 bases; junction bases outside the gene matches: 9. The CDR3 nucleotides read TGTGCCAGCAGCTTGGCCGGGACTACCGGTGGCGAGCAGTACTTC. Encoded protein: CASSLAGTTGGEQYF.

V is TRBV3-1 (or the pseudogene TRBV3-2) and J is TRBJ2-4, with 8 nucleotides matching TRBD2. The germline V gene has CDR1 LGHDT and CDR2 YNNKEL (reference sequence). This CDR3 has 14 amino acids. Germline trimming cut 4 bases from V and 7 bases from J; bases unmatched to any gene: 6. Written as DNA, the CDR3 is TGTGCCAGCAGCCCGAGCGGGGGACGGAACATTCAGTACTTC. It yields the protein CASSPSGGRNIQYF.

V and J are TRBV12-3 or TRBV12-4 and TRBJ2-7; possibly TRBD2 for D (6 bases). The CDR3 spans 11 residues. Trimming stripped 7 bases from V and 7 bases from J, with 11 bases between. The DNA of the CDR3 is TGTGCCAGCAAAAACCTAGCGGAGCAGTACTTC. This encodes CASKNLAEQYF.

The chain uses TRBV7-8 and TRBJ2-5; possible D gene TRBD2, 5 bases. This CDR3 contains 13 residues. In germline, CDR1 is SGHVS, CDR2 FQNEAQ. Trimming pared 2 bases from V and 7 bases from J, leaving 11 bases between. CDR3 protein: CASSLTGGGTQYF. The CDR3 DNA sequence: TGTGCCAGCAGCTTAACCGGCGGAGGGACCCAGTACTTC.

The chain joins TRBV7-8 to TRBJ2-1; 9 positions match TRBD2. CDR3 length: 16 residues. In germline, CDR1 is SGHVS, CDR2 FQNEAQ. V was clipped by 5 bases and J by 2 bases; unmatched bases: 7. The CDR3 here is CASSRRVAGAYNEQFF. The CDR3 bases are TGTGCCAGCAGCCGCAGGGTAGCGGGGGCCTACAATGAGCAGTTCTTC.

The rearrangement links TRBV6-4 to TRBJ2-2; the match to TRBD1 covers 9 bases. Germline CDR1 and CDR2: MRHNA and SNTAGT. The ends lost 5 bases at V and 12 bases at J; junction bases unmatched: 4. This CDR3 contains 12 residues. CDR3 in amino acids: CASSSGTGKLFF. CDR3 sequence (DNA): TGTGCCAGCAGTTCCGGGACAGGGAAGCTGTTTTTT.

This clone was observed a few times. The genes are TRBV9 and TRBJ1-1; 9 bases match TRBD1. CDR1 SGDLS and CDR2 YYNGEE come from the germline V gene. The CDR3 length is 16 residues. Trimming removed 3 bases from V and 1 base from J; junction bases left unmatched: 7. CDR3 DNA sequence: TGTGCCAGCAGCGCCTACAGGGGGCAGACGAACACTGAAGCTTTCTTT. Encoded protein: CASSAYRGQTNTEAFF. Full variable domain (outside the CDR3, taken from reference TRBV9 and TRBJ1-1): DSGVTQTPKHLITATGQRVTLRCSPRSGDLSVYWYQQSLDQGLQFLIQYYNGEERAKGNILERFSAQQFPDLHSELNLSSLELGDSALYFCASSAYRGQTNTEAFFGQGTRLTVV.

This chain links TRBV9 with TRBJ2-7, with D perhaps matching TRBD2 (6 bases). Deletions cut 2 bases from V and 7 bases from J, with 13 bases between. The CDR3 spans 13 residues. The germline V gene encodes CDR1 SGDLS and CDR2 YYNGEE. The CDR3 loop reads CASSVGYRGEQYF. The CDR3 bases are TGTGCCAGCAGCGTGGGCTACCGGGGGGAGCAGTACTTC.

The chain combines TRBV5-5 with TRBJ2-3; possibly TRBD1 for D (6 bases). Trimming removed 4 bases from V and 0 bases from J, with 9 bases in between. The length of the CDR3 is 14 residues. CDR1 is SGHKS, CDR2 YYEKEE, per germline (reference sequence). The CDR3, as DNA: TGTGCCAGCAGCAGCGGACAGAGCACAGATACGCAGTATTTT. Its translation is CASSSGQSTDTQYF.

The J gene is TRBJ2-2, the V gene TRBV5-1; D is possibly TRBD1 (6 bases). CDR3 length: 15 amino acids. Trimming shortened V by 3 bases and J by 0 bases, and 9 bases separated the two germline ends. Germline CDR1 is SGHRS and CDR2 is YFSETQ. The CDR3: CASSSGTTNTGELFF. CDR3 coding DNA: TGCGCCAGCAGCTCCGGGACAACGAACACCGGGGAGCTGTTTTTT.